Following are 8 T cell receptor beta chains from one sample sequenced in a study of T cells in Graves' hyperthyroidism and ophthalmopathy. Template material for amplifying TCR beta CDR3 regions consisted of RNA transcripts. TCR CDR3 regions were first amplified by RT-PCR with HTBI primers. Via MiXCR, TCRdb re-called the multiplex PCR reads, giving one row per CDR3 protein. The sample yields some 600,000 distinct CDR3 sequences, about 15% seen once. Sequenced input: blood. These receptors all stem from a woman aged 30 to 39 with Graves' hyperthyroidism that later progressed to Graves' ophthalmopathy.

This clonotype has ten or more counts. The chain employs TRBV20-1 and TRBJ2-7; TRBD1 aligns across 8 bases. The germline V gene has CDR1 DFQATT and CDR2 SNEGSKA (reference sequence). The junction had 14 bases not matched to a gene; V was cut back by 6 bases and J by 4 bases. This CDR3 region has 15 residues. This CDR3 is CSAPNRGTGSYEQYF. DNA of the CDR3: TGCAGTGCCCCTAACCGGGGGACAGGCTCATACGAGCAGTACTTC.

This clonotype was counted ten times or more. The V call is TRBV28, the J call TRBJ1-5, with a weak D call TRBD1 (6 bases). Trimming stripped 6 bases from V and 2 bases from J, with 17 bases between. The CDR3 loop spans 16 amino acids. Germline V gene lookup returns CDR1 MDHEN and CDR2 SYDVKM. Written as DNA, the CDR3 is TGTGCCAGCAGCCTTTGGGACATTCGTGGCAATCAGCCCCAGCATTTT. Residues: CASSLWDIRGNQPQHF.

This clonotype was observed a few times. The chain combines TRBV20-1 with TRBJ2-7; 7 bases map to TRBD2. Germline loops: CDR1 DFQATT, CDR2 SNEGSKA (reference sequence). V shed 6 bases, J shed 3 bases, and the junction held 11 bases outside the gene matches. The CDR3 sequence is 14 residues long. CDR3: CSAVSGEIFYEQYF. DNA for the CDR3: TGCAGTGCCGTAAGCGGGGAGATCTTCTACGAGCAGTACTTC.

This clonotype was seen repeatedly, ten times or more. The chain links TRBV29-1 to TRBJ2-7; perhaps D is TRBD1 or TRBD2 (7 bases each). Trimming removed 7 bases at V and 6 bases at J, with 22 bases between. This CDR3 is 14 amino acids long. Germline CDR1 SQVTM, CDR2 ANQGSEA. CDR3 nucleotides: TGCAGCGGGGGTCCAGGGGGGGTTTTCGGCGAGCAGTACTTC. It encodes CSGGPGGVFGEQYF.

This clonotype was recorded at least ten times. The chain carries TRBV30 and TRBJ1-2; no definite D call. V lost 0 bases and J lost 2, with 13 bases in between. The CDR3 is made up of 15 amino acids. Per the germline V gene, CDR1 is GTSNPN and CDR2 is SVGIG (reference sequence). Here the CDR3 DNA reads TGTGCCTGGAGTGTACAACCAGGCAGCAACTATGGCTACACCTTC. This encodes CAWSVQPGSNYGYTF.

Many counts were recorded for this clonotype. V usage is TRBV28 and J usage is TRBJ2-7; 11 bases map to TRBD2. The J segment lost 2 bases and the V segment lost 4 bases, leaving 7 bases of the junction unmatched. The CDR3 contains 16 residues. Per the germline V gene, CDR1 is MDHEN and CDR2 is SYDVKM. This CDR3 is CASSSSTSGATYEQYF. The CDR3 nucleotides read TGTGCCAGCAGTTCCTCGACTAGCGGGGCTACCTACGAGCAGTACTTC. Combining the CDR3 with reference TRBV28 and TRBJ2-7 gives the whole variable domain DVKVTQSSRYLVKRTGEKVFLECVQDMDHENMFWYRQDPGLGLRLIYFSYDVKMKEKGDIPEGYSVSREKKERFSLILESASTNQTSMYLCASSSSTSGATYEQYFGPGTRLTVT.

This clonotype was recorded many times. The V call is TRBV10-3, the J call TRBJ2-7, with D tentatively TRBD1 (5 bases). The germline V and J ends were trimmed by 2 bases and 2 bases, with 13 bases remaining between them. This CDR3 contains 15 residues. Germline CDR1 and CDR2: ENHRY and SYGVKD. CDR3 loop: CAISERAGKAYEQYF. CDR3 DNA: TGTGCCATCAGTGAGAGGGCAGGGAAGGCCTACGAGCAGTACTTC.

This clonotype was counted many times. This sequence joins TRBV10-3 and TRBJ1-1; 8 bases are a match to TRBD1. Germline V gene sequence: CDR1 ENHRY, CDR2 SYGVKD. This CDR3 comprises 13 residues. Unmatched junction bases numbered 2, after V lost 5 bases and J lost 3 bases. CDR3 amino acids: CAISQTGDTEAFF. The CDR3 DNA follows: TGTGCCATCAGTCAGACAGGGGACACTGAAGCTTTCTTT.